This T cell receptor (beta chain) was sequenced for a study of blood T cell repertoires in COVID-19. Study details: Collection of acute and convalescent COVID-19 samples took place in the United States, Italy and Spain. From T cells, B-cell-depleted T cells, or PBMCs came the material, which was cDNA or gDNA.

How the authors handled the data: Estimation of nucleated cell counts was performed using reference gene primer amplification. Sequenced by immunoSEQ multiplex PCR; TCRdb stores in-frame clones only, minus some. From that table come the V and J calls and clone size; the DNA was used to work out D and trimming. Of more than 15,000 clones in the sample, 85% to 95% are singletons; the top ten hold over 4%. This CDR3 has 15 amino acids. CDR1 is SGHRS, CDR2 YFSETQ, per germline. V trimming: 4 bases; J trimming: 0 bases; junction bases outside the gene matches: 3. This rearrangement joins TRBV5-1 to TRBJ2-2, with 7 bases that match TRBD2. Specimen: peripheral blood. This receptor was taken from a woman aged 50 to 65 with active COVID-19. CDR3 amino acids: CASSVSGPNTGELFF. CDR3 bases: TGCGCCAGCAGCGTTAGCGGGCCGAACACCGGGGAGCTGTTTTTT.